This T cell receptor (beta chain) was observed in a study of PD-L1 blockade in urothelial cancer. Study as a whole: Atezolizumab at 1,200 mg intravenously every 3 weeks was started by patients in 2014. Males with bladder-origin urothelial cancer constituted about nine tenths of the roughly 30 patients. At 6 weeks and at 3 weeks (second dose) after treatment start, blood was analyzed.

This sample's time point: peripheral blood 6 weeks after treatment start. Synthetic TCR analog templates were added to each PCR reaction. This table comes from immunoSEQ multiplex PCR, and its TCRdb copy is limited to in-frame clones, with some not included. The table shows approximately 93,000 clones, with less than 85% occurring only once. The receptor comes from a man between 65 and 79 years old with urothelial cancer. The sample here was PBMCs, taken around atezolizumab (anti-PD-L1) treatment.

CDR3 nucleotides: TGTGCCAGCAGCGTAGCTACAGGGGCGCAAGAGACCCAGTACTTC. It translates to CASSVATGAQETQYF. The chain has TRBV9 and TRBJ2-5, with 7 nucleotides matching TRBD1. The ends lost 0 bases at V and 2 bases at J; junction bases unmatched: 4. The CDR3 totals 15 residues. Germline CDR1 is SGDLS and CDR2 is YYNGEE.